This T cell receptor (beta chain) came from a study of blood T cell repertoires in COVID-19. Study at large: Researchers got acute and convalescent COVID-19 samples from the United States, Italy and Spain. T cells, B-cell-depleted T cells, or PBMCs supplied cDNA or gDNA.

In the source study's methods: Reference gene primer amplification yielded estimated nucleated cell counts. Produced via immunoSEQ multiplex PCR; TCRdb's table is partial and in-frame only. That table furnishes V, J and clone size, whereas the DNA furnished D and trimming. The table has around 150,000 clones, just under 80% seen once. The CDR3 sequence is 15 residues long. V was clipped by 0 bases and J by 6 bases, with 11 bases between them. From germline, CDR1 is KGHSH and CDR2 LQKENI. The receptor's source is a woman aged 80 or over with acute or convalescent COVID-19. The chain couples TRBV18 to TRBJ1-4, with no clear D. Material: peripheral blood. The CDR3 coding sequence is TGTGCCAGCTCACCACCGCAGCCTAGTTATGAAAAACTGTTTTTT. Its protein is CASSPPQPSYEKLFF.